This T cell receptor beta chain was identified during a study of blood T cell repertoires in COVID-19. Study-level background: Whether acute or convalescent, the COVID-19 samples came from the United States, Italy and Spain.

This clone was counted a single time. Germline V CDR1 and CDR2: SGHAT, FQDESV (reference sequence). V dropped 0 bases and J dropped 4 bases, with 13 bases sitting between them. The CDR3 is made up of 16 amino acids. Clinical history as reported by participants underpinned cohort assignment. Libraries were prepared by immunoSEQ multiplex PCR; TCRdb keeps only in-frame clonotypes and omits some of them. Among some 300,000 clones listed, 90% to 95% were seen once. The genes are TRBV11-1 and TRBJ2-1; D may be TRBD2 (6 bases). This clonotype was obtained from a woman in her 30s who had been exposed to COVID-19. The sequenced material came from PBMCs or T cells enriched from blood (not recorded which). The CDR3 region is CASSLAGGIRYNEQFF. CDR3 coding DNA: TGTGCCAGCAGCTTAGCGGGGGGAATTAGGTACAATGAGCAGTTCTTC.